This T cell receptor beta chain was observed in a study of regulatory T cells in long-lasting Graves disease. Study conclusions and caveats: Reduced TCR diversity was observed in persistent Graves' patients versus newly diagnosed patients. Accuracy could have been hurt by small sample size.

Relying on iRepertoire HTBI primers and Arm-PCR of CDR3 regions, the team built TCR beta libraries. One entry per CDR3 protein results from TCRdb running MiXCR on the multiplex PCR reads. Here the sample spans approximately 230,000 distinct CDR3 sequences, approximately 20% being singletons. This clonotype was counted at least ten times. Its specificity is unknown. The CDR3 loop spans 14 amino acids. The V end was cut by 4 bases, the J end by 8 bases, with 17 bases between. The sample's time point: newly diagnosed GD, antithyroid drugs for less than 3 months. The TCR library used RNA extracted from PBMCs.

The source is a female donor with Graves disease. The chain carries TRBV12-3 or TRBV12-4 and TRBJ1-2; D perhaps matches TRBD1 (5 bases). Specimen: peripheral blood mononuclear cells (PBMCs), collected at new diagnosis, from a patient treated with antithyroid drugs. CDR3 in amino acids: CASSWGEGLGGYTF. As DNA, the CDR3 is TGTGCCAGCAGTTGGGGTGAGGGGTTGGGAGGCTACACCTTC.